The TCR beta chain under discussion was sequenced for a study of CD8+CD57+ T cells in acquired aplastic anemia. The wider study: When averaged, DNA from sorted CD4+ and CD8+ cells came to 2.5 to 3.5 ug.

This CDR3 contains 13 residues. J gave up 5 bases and V 2 bases, and 4 bases lay outside the gene matches. The germline V gene has CDR1 DFQATT and CDR2 SNEGSKA (reference sequence). The sequenced patients had an expansion of CD8+CD57+ cells seen by flow cytometry. As to this clonotype: The antigen is undetermined.

Study conclusions and caveats: No significant difference in CD8+ Simpson's diversity was found between patients and controls. Patients and controls had in common approximately 30 CD8+ CDR3 sequences.

Investigators profiled TCR beta VDJ and CDR3 from genomic DNA template. TCRdb called the reads again in MiXCR, with one record for every CDR3 protein. The table records under 350,000 distinct CDR3 sequences, 56% of them present only once. The sequenced sample was sorted CD4+, CD8+, or CD8+CD57+ T cells (not recorded which) from PBMCs. This chain connects TRBV20-1 to TRBJ1-1, with 8 bases identical to TRBD1. The sequence was collected from a human donor with aplastic anemia. The CDR3 DNA sequence: TGCAGTGCTAGACCCACAGGGGGGACTGAAGCTTTCTTT. Protein: CSARPTGGTEAFF.